The 13 T cell receptor beta chains below all came from one sample that was sequenced in a study of blood T cells in healthy people across ages (dated by TCRdb to between 2015 and 2016). The receptor library was made with 5' RACE. The sequencer was an Illumina HiSeq 2500. The second PCR ran for about 7 to 11 cycles and used a J-beta primer mix along with a sample-barcoded 5' primer. Using fastp trimming at Q25 and MiXCR clonotype assembly, TCRdb reanalyzed the public sequencing data and kept in-frame beta chains. One record per CDR3 amino acid sequence lists the most common genes and DNA. This sample has approximately 800,000 distinct CDR3 sequences in its table, and around 45% of those were observed once. About a sixth of the sample rests with the top ten. Sequencing was performed on blood. These receptors were collected from a man older than 75 in good health.

This clonotype was observed many times. The J gene is TRBJ2-1, the V gene TRBV5-6; 7 nucleotides agree with TRBD2. Trimming cost V 1 base and J 3 bases; bases outside gene matches: 7. Germline CDR1 SGHDT, CDR2 YYEEEE. The CDR3 sequence is 16 residues long. The CDR3 nucleotides are TGTGCCAGCAGCTTGAAAACGGGAGGAAACTACAATGAGCAGTTCTTC. Its translation: CASSLKTGGNYNEQFF. Combining the CDR3 with reference TRBV5-6 and TRBJ2-1 gives the whole variable domain DAGVTQSPTHLIKTRGQQVTLRCSPKSGHDTVSWYQQALGQGPQFIFQYYEEEERQRGNFPDRFSGHQFPNYSSELNVNALLLGDSALYLCASSLKTGGNYNEQFFGPGTRLTVL.

The genes are TRBV5-4 and TRBJ2-2, with D uncertain. The CDR3 is made up of 15 amino acids. Germline assignment: CDR1 SGHNT and CDR2 YYREEE (reference sequence). V gave up 0 bases and J gave up 4 bases, with 10 bases separating them. This CDR3 is CASSLAGPSTGELFF. The CDR3 bases are TGTGCCAGCAGCTTGGCCGGGCCGAGCACCGGGGAGCTGTTTTTT. Filled out from reference TRBV5-4 and TRBJ2-2, the complete variable domain reads ETGVTQSPTHLIKTRGQQVTLRCSSQSGHNTVSWYQQALGQGPQFIFQYYREEENGRGNFPPRFSGLQFPNYSSELNVNALELDDSALYLCASSLAGPSTGELFFGEGSRLTVL.

The rearrangement joins TRBV20-1 to TRBJ2-7, with D perhaps matching TRBD1 (5 bases). Per the germline V gene, CDR1 is DFQATT and CDR2 is SNEGSKA (reference sequence). Trimming cost V 3 bases and J 3 bases, with 9 bases left between them. This CDR3 comprises 12 residues. The CDR3 DNA reads TGCAGTGCTAGGGACAAGCACTACGAGCAGTACTTC. Translating it yields CSARDKHYEQYF.

This clonotype was seen only a few times. J is TRBJ1-1 and V is TRBV7-9; D gene uncertain. CDR1 is SEHNR, CDR2 FQNEAQ, per germline (reference sequence). V was trimmed by 2 bases and J by 5 bases, leaving 12 bases between them. The CDR3 contains 14 residues. As DNA, the CDR3 is TGTGCCAGCAGCTTACGAGGATTCGGGACTGAAGCTTTCTTT. Residues: CASSLRGFGTEAFF. The variable domain in full, with the rest retrieved from reference TRBV7-9 and TRBJ1-1, is DTGVSQNPRHKITKRGQNVTFRCDPISEHNRLYWYRQTLGQGPEFLTYFQNEAQLEKSRLLSDRFSAERPKGSFSTLEIQRTEQGDSAMYLCASSLRGFGTEAFFGQGTRLTVV.

This clonotype appeared many times. One end of the junction is discordant with germline, which a read error may explain. V gene TRBV12-3 or TRBV12-4 combines with J gene TRBJ2-7; tentative D call: TRBD1 (6 bases). The CDR3 contains 13 residues. The CDR3 sequence is CASSLVQGYEQYF. The CDR3 DNA reads as TGTGCCAGCAGCTTAGTACAGGGCTACGAGCAGTACTTC.

This chain uses TRBV24-1 with TRBJ2-6; the D gene is possibly TRBD1 (6 bases). The ends were cut back, 5 bases at V and 1 base at J, with 14 bases in the middle. This CDR3 spans 17 amino acids. CDR1 is KGHDR, CDR2 SFDVKD, per germline. CDR3 loop: CATSGQGPDSGANVLTF. CDR3 bases: TGTGCCACCAGTGGGCAGGGGCCGGATTCTGGGGCCAACGTCCTGACTTTC.

V is TRBV11-3 and J is TRBJ2-1, with 8 nucleotides matching TRBD2. CDR1 and CDR2 (germline): SGHNT, YENEEA. CDR3 size: 15 residues. Trimming removed 5 bases from V and 1 base from J; junction bases left unmatched: 4. The CDR3 coding sequence is TGTGCCAGCAGCGTTAGCGGGGTTTCCTACAATGAGCAGTTCTTC. Its protein is CASSVSGVSYNEQFF.

The table lists this clonotype with a few counts. This chain connects TRBV29-1 to TRBJ2-5; possible D gene TRBD1, 5 bases. Germline V gene sequence: CDR1 SQVTM, CDR2 ANQGSEA. V lost 6 bases to trimming and J lost 2 bases, with 16 bases between them. The CDR3 runs to 14 residues. CDR3 DNA sequence: TGCAGCGTCGATCGGGCTAGGGGACAAGAGACCCAGTACTTC. Protein product: CSVDRARGQETQYF.

The rearrangement links TRBV11-3 to TRBJ2-1, with D perhaps given as TRBD1 or TRBD2 (5 bases each). V lost 6 bases, J lost 0 bases, and 12 bases lay in between. CDR1 and CDR2 (germline): SGHNT, YENEEA. The CDR3 has 15 residues. The CDR3 spells CASRGRQSSYNEQFF. The CDR3 region has the DNA TGTGCCAGCAGGGGACGGCAGAGCTCCTACAATGAGCAGTTCTTC.

This clonotype appeared a single time. The V gene is TRBV7-2, the J gene TRBJ2-5; possibly TRBD1 for D (7 bases). The germline V gene encodes CDR1 SGHTA and CDR2 FQGNSA. The CDR3 runs 16 residues. The V gene lost 1 base and the J gene lost 1 base, with 13 bases spanning the gap. CDR3 nucleotide sequence: TGTGCCAGCAGCTTAGGCGGCAGGGGGGCCCAAGAGACCCAGTACTTC. Its translation is CASSLGGRGAQETQYF.

Turning to this clonotype: One end of the junction fails to match germline, which may point to a read error. The rearrangement links TRBV9 to TRBJ1-4; D is unresolved. This CDR3 contains 16 residues. The V gene's germline CDR1 is SGDLS and CDR2 YYNGEE. The CDR3 DNA reads as TGTGCCAGCAGCGTAGCGGGTCGGGCCTTCAATGGAAAACTGTTTTTT. This translates into CASSVAGRAFNGKLFF.

The CDR3 is CASRLVSSSYNEQFF. CDR3 nucleotide sequence: TGTGCCAGTAGATTGGTCTCCAGCTCCTACAATGAGCAGTTCTTC. The gene calls are TRBV19 and TRBJ2-1, with D uncertain. The CDR3 has 15 residues. V lost 6 bases and J lost 0, with 12 bases in between. CDR1 LNHDA and CDR2 SQIVND come from the germline V gene (reference sequence).

This clonotype was seen just once. V usage is TRBV7-2 and J usage is TRBJ1-6; 10 bases are a match to TRBD1. Trimming removed 5 bases from V and 10 bases from J; junction bases left unmatched: 5. Per germline, CDR1 SGHTA and CDR2 FQGNSA. This CDR3 spans 14 amino acids. The CDR3 DNA follows: TGTGCCAGCAGCCAGACAGGGGGCAGATCACCCCTCCACTTT. It translates to CASSQTGGRSPLHF.